This note documents a single TCR beta chain sequence. Its specificity is not known. Germline CDR1 reads MNHNY; CDR2 reads SVGAGI (reference sequence). The V end was cut by 7 bases, the J end by 0 bases, with 12 bases between. This CDR3 is built from 15 residues. Produced via immunoSEQ multiplex PCR; TCRdb's table is partial and in-frame only. Altogether about 64,000 clones are present, under 80% being singletons, with the ten largest covering roughly 2%. This entry is derived from a study of vaccination effects on CD4 cells after COVID-19. With the ViraFEST assay, the study expanded antigen-specific CD4+ T cells using viral peptide pools, then sequenced them. Isolation of CD4+ T cells took place after 10 days of culture. Each person got two doses of an mRNA SARS-CoV-2 vaccine, BNT162b2 or mRNA-1273. The culture medium for a few million PBMC per well included roughly 10 IU/ml IL-2 and about 9.1 ug/ml peptides. Cells had half their medium changed to IL-2 medium on days 3 and 7.

This chain links TRBV6-6 with TRBJ1-4; no firm D call. The receptor was isolated from a human donor who received a COVID-19 vaccine. Sequences were derived from CD4+ T cells from PBMCs cultured with HCoV-OC43 spike peptides, sampled after COVID-19 vaccination. Subset noted: HCoV-OC43 spike overlapping peptide pool stimulation. The CDR3 DNA sequence: TGTGCCAGCACAGACATGGGGTCAACTAATGAAAAACTGTTTTTT. It specifies CASTDMGSTNEKLFF.